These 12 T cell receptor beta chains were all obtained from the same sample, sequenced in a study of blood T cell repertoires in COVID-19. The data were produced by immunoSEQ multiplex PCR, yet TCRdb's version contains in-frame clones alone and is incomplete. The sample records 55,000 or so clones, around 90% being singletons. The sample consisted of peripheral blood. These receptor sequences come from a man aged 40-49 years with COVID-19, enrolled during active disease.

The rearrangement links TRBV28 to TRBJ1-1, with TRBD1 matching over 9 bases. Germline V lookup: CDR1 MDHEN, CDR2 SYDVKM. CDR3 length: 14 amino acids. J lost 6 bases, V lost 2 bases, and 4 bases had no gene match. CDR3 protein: CASSLGDRDAEAFF. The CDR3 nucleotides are TGTGCCAGCAGTTTAGGGGACAGGGACGCTGAAGCTTTCTTT.

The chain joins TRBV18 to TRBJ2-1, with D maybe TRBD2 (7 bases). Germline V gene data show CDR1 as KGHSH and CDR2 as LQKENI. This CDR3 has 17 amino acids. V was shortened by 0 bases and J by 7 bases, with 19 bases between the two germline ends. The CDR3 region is CASSPPRGGEGGNEQFF. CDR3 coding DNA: TGTGCCAGCTCACCACCTCGCGGCGGGGAGGGGGGAAATGAGCAGTTCTTC. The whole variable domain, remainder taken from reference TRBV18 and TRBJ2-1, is NAGVMQNPRHLVRRRGQEARLRCSPMKGHSHVYWYRQLPEEGLKFMVYLQKENIIDESGMPKERFSAEFPKEGPSILRIQQVVRGDSAAYFCASSPPRGGEGGNEQFFGPGTRLTVL.

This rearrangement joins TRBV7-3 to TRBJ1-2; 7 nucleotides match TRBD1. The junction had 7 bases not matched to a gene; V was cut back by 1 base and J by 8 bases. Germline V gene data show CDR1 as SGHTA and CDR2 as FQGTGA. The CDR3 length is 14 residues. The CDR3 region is CASSLNKPGGGYTF. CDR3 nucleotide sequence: TGTGCCAGCAGCTTAAATAAGCCAGGGGGAGGCTACACCTTC. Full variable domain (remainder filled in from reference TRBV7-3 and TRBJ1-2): GAGVSQTPSNKVTEKGKYVELRCDPISGHTALYWYRQSLGQGPEFLIYFQGTGAADDSGLPNDRFFAVRPEGSVSTLKIQRTERGDSAVYLCASSLNKPGGGYTFGSGTRLTVV.

CDR3 in amino acids: CASSDGGRGNTIYF. Written as DNA, the CDR3 is TGTGCCAGCAGTGACGGAGGGCGCGGAAACACCATATATTTT. The chain employs TRBV6-1 and TRBJ1-3; D remains unclear. The V gene's germline CDR1 is MNHNS and CDR2 SASEGT. CDR3 size: 14 residues. The V gene lost 3 bases and the J gene lost 4 bases, with 10 bases spanning the gap.

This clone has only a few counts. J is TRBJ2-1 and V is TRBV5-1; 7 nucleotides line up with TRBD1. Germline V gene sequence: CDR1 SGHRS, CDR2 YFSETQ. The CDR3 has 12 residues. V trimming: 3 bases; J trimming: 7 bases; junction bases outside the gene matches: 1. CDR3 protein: CASSSGGNEQFF. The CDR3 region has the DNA TGCGCCAGCAGCTCAGGGGGAAATGAGCAGTTCTTC.

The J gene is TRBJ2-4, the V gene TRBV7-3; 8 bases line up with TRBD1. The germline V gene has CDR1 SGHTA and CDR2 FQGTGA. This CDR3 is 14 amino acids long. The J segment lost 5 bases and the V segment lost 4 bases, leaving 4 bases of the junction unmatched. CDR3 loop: CASSYGTGENIQYF. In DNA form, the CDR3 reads TGTGCCAGCAGCTACGGGACAGGTGAAAACATTCAGTACTTC. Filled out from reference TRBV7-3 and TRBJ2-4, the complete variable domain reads GAGVSQTPSNKVTEKGKYVELRCDPISGHTALYWYRQSLGQGPEFLIYFQGTGAADDSGLPNDRFFAVRPEGSVSTLKIQRTERGDSAVYLCASSYGTGENIQYFGAGTRLSVL.

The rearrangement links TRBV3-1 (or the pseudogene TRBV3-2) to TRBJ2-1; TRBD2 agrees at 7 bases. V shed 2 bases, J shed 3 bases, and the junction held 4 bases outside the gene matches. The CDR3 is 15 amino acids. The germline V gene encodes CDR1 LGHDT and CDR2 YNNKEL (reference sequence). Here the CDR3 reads CASSQRRGNYNEQFF. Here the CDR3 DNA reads TGTGCCAGCAGCCAACGGCGGGGGAACTACAATGAGCAGTTCTTC.

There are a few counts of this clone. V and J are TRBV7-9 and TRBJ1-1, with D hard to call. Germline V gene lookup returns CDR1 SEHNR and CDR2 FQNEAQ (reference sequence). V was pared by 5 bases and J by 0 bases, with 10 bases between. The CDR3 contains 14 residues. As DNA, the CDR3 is TGTGCCAGCAGCCCGGCGGTGTTGAACACTGAAGCTTTCTTT. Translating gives CASSPAVLNTEAFF.

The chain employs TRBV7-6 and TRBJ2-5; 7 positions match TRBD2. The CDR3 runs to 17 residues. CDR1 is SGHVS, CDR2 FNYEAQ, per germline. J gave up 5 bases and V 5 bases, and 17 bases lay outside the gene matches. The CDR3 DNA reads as TGTGCCAGCAGCGACGTCCCTGCCTTAGCGGGTTATGAGACCCAGTACTTC. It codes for CASSDVPALAGYETQYF.

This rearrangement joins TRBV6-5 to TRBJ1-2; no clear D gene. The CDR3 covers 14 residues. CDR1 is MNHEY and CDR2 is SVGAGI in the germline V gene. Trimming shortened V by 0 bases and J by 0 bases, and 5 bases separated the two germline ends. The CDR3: CASSYSSANYGYTF. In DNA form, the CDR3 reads TGTGCCAGCAGTTACTCGTCCGCTAACTATGGCTACACCTTC.

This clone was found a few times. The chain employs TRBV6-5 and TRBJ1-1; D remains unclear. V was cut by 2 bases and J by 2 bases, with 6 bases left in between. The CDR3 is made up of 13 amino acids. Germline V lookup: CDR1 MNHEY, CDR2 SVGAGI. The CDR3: CASSYARNTEAFF. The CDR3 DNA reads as TGTGCCAGCAGTTACGCGCGTAACACTGAAGCTTTCTTT.

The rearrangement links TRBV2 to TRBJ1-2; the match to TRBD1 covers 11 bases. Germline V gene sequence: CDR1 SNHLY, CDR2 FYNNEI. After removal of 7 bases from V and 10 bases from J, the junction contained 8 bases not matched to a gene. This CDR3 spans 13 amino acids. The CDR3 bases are TGTGCCAGCATTTATTCGGGACAGGGGGTCTACACCTTC. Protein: CASIYSGQGVYTF.